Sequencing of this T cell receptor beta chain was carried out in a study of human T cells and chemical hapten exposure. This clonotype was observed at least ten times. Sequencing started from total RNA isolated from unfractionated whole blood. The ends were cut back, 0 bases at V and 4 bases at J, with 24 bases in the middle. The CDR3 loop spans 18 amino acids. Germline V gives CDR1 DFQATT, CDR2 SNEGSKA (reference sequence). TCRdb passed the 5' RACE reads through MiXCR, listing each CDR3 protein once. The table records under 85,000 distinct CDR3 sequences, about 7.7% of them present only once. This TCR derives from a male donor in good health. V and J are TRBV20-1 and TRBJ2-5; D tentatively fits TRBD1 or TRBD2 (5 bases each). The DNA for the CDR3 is TGCAGTGCTAGAGATCTCGGATCGGGACCCCTGATGCGAGAGACCCAGTACTTC. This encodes CSARDLGSGPLMRETQYF.